This T cell receptor (beta chain) was captured in a study of T cell responses to AZD1222 COVID-19 vaccine. The CDR3 has 18 residues. The ends lost 0 bases at V and 4 bases at J; junction bases unmatched: 12. Germline V gene data show CDR1 as SGHNT and CDR2 as YYREEE (reference sequence). The repertoire was sequenced with immunoSEQ multiplex PCR; TCRdb's copy has only in-frame clones and lacks some. The table has some 130,000 clones, less than 95% seen once. This sequence was found in an adult in good health. Sequences were derived from peripheral blood, sampled on day 0 of AZD1222 vaccination. This chain joins TRBV5-4 and TRBJ2-3, with 9 bases matching TRBD2. CDR3 in DNA: TGTGCCAGCAGCTTGGCCATCCATAGCGGGGGAATCCCAGATACGCAGTATTTT. This translates into CASSLAIHSGGIPDTQYF.